The clone carrying this TCR beta chain was observed many times. Its antigen is unknown. This CDR3 has 13 amino acids. Germline values: CDR1 SGHRS, CDR2 YFSETQ. The trim removed 7 bases at V and 4 bases at J, leaving 8 bases unmatched. RNA transcripts yielded amplified TCR beta CDR3 regions. A first-round RT-PCR of the TCR CDR3 used the HTBI primer set. TCRdb called the multiplex PCR reads again in MiXCR, with one record for every CDR3 protein. The repertoire holds around 340,000 distinct CDR3 sequences, over 15% seen once, with 15% to 17% in the top ten. This entry belongs to a study of T cells in Graves' hyperthyroidism and ophthalmopathy. Study outcomes and limitations: In the blood, most expanded thyroid clonotypes above 0.001 appeared as well. A model built on 13 V-J features separated ophthalmopathy from stable hyperthyroidism.

The chain is built from TRBV5-1 and TRBJ2-7, with 7 nucleotides matching TRBD1. Input material: blood. The TCR was taken from a woman between 35 and 50 years old with Graves' ophthalmopathy. The CDR3 spells CASGRDREYEQYF. In DNA form, the CDR3 reads TGCGCCAGCGGACGGGACAGAGAATACGAGCAGTACTTC.